The 27 T cell receptor beta chains in this list originate from one sample, sequenced in a study of blood T cell repertoires in COVID-19. The table came from immunoSEQ multiplex PCR; TCRdb's copy has only in-frame clones and leaves some out. Found here are about 140,000 clones, 88% of them singletons; the top ten hold more than 1.5%. The sample was peripheral blood. All receptors derive from a woman in her sixties or seventies with acute or convalescent COVID-19.

This chain joins TRBV6-6 and TRBJ1-5; the D is unclear. CDR1 MNHNY and CDR2 SVGAGI come from the germline V gene (reference sequence). V lost 2 bases and J 3 bases, leaving 8 bases between the germline ends. The CDR3 contains 14 residues. CDR3 in amino acids: CASSYGLFNQPQHF. In DNA form, the CDR3 reads TGTGCCAGCAGTTACGGGCTCTTCAATCAGCCCCAGCATTTT.

This clone was counted once. The chain has TRBV9 and TRBJ2-7; TRBD2 agrees at 8 bases. Germline V gives CDR1 SGDLS, CDR2 YYNGEE. This CDR3 has 17 amino acids. Losses at the gene ends were 0 bases for V and 5 bases for J; bases not matched to a gene: 13. This CDR3 is CASSVAPPGGGPDEQYF. CDR3 bases: TGTGCCAGCAGCGTAGCTCCCCCAGGCGGGGGGCCCGACGAGCAGTACTTC.

The gene calls are TRBV3-1 (or the pseudogene TRBV3-2) and TRBJ2-3; 8 nucleotides line up with TRBD2. The ends lost 3 bases at V and 2 bases at J; junction bases unmatched: 4. The CDR3 contains 15 residues. Per the germline V gene, CDR1 is LGHDT and CDR2 is YNNKEL (reference sequence). The CDR3 loop reads CASSHPGLATDTQYF. The CDR3 DNA reads TGTGCCAGCAGCCATCCCGGACTAGCCACAGATACGCAGTATTTT.

V gene TRBV3-1 (or the pseudogene TRBV3-2) combines with J gene TRBJ1-6, with 7 bases lining up with TRBD1. The germline CDR1 and CDR2 sequences are LGHDT and YNNKEL (reference sequence). J lost 5 bases, V lost 6 bases, and 7 bases had no gene match. This CDR3 region has 15 residues. The CDR3: CASSQGGVNNSPLHF. The CDR3 nucleotides are TGTGCCAGCAGTCAGGGGGGTGTCAATAATTCACCCCTCCACTTT.

This sequence joins TRBV18 and TRBJ1-1; D gene uncertain. The CDR3 contains 14 residues. Looked up from germline, CDR1 is KGHSH and CDR2 is LQKENI. Between the trimmed V and J ends, which lost 3 bases and 0 bases, there was a span of 8 bases. CDR3 loop: CASSPPSVNTEAFF. As DNA, the CDR3 is TGTGCCAGCTCACCCCCCTCCGTGAACACTGAAGCTTTCTTT.

The chain recombines TRBV29-1 with TRBJ1-2, with D possibly being TRBD1 (6 bases). Trimming cost V 0 bases and J 8 bases, with 16 bases left between them. The CDR3 covers 14 residues. From germline, CDR1 is SQVTM and CDR2 ANQGSEA. The CDR3 DNA reads as TGCAGCGTTGAAGATTTGGGGACAAAATACGGCTACACCTTC. Its protein product is CSVEDLGTKYGYTF.

The DNA of the CDR3 is TGTGCCAGCAGCCAGGCCGGGACAGCTGGAAACACCATATATTTT. The encoded protein is CASSQAGTAGNTIYF. J is TRBJ1-3 and V is TRBV14; 7 nucleotides line up with TRBD1. Germline values: CDR1 SGHDN, CDR2 FVKESK. This CDR3 spans 15 amino acids. J was trimmed by 2 bases and V by 3 bases; bases with no gene match: 4.

V usage is TRBV4-3 and J usage is TRBJ1-2, with 9 bases matching TRBD1. This CDR3 spans 18 amino acids. J was trimmed by 8 bases and V by 3 bases; bases with no gene match: 19. From germline, CDR1 is LGHNA and CDR2 YSLEER. DNA of the CDR3: TGCGCCAGCAGCCAGGTACAGGGGGCTCCGGACGCCTTTCAAGGCTACACCTTC. Translating gives CASSQVQGAPDAFQGYTF.

This rearrangement joins TRBV19 to TRBJ2-7; 14 positions match TRBD2. This CDR3 is 15 amino acids long. Germline lookup yields CDR1 LNHDA and CDR2 SQIVND (reference sequence). V lost 6 bases to trimming and J lost 6 bases; unmatched junction nucleotides: 7. The CDR3: CASSPRTSGGLEQYF. The CDR3 DNA sequence: TGTGCCAGTAGCCCAAGGACTAGCGGGGGGCTCGAGCAGTACTTC.

The chain employs TRBV28 and TRBJ1-1, with D unresolved. Germline CDR1 reads MDHEN; CDR2 reads SYDVKM. The CDR3 is 12 residues long. Trimming pared 1 base from V and 9 bases from J, leaving 9 bases between. CDR3 coding DNA: TGTGCCAGCAGTTTATCCGTGCGCCAAGCTTTCTTT. Translating it yields CASSLSVRQAFF.

The gene calls are TRBV9 and TRBJ1-1; the match to TRBD1 covers 7 bases. The germline V gene has CDR1 SGDLS and CDR2 YYNGEE. The CDR3 loop spans 15 amino acids. Losses at the gene ends were 3 bases for V and 2 bases for J; bases not matched to a gene: 7. CDR3 in amino acids: CASSATWTGNTEAFF. The CDR3 region has the DNA TGTGCCAGCAGCGCCACCTGGACAGGTAACACTGAAGCTTTCTTT.

V and J are TRBV4-1 and TRBJ2-7, with TRBD1 as a possible D gene (5 bases). V was cut by 0 bases and J by 5 bases, with 17 bases left in between. This CDR3 is built from 16 residues. Germline V gene sequence: CDR1 MGHRA, CDR2 YSYEKL. The CDR3 nucleotides are TGCGCCAGCAGCCAAGATAGGGAATCGGCAGGGAACGAGCAGTACTTC. Amino acid sequence: CASSQDRESAGNEQYF.

This rearrangement joins TRBV28 to TRBJ2-1, with 7 bases that match TRBD1. The CDR3 consists of 17 residues. The ends lost 3 bases at V and 1 base at J; junction bases unmatched: 9. Germline V gene sequence: CDR1 MDHEN, CDR2 SYDVKM. CDR3 sequence: CASSFQAGTASYNEQFF. The CDR3 DNA reads TGTGCCAGCAGTTTTCAAGCCGGGACAGCGTCCTACAATGAGCAGTTCTTC.

The chain uses TRBV19 and TRBJ1-5; tentatively, D is TRBD1 (5 bases). Germline V gene data show CDR1 as LNHDA and CDR2 as SQIVND (reference sequence). The V end lost 4 bases, the J end lost 3 bases, and 10 bases lay between the germline ends. There are 14 residues in the CDR3. CDR3 sequence: CASSTDKYNQPQHF. CDR3 sequence (DNA): TGTGCCAGTAGTACGGACAAGTACAATCAGCCCCAGCATTTT. The entire variable domain, with the rest obtained from reference TRBV19 and TRBJ1-5, is as follows: DGGITQSPKYLFRKEGQNVTLSCEQNLNHDAMYWYRQDPGQGLRLIYYSQIVNDFQKGDIAEGYSVSREKKESFPLTVTSAQKNPTAFYLCASSTDKYNQPQHFGDGTRLSIL.

The J gene is TRBJ2-7, the V gene TRBV2; D uncertain. This CDR3 comprises 11 residues. Germline-derived CDR1 and CDR2 are SNHLY and FYNNEI. With 5 bases removed from V and 3 bases from J, the gap between germline ends came to 5 bases. The CDR3 region is CASSFLYEQYF. The CDR3 DNA sequence: TGTGCCAGCAGTTTCCTCTACGAGCAGTACTTC.

This chain joins TRBV2 and TRBJ1-4, with 8 bases lining up with TRBD1. CDR3 length equals 14 residues. CDR1 SNHLY and CDR2 FYNNEI come from the germline V gene. Germline trimming cut 6 bases from V and 4 bases from J; bases unmatched to any gene: 4. CDR3 protein: CASSVDRGNEKLFF. CDR3 in DNA: TGTGCCAGCAGCGTCGACAGGGGTAATGAAAAACTGTTTTTT.

The J gene is TRBJ1-4, the V gene TRBV5-6, with a tentative D call TRBD1 (6 bases). This CDR3 is 15 amino acids long. Trimming cost V 4 bases and J 1 base, with 11 bases left between them. Germline values: CDR1 SGHDT, CDR2 YYEEEE. The CDR3 sequence: CASSATGLTNEKLFF. The CDR3 DNA follows: TGTGCCAGCAGCGCAACAGGGCTAACTAATGAAAAACTGTTTTTT.

The rearrangement uses TRBV29-1 and TRBJ1-1; the D gene is possibly TRBD1 (5 bases). V lost 4 bases and J 9 bases, leaving 12 bases between the germline ends. The CDR3 loop spans 11 amino acids. Germline V CDR1 and CDR2: SQVTM, ANQGSEA. Written as DNA, the CDR3 is TGCAGCGTTGGGGGTGACAGACAAGCTTTCTTT. Its protein is CSVGGDRQAFF.

This clone was seen more than once but under ten times. This chain joins TRBV7-9 and TRBJ1-2; D is uncertain. In germline, CDR1 is SEHNR, CDR2 FQNEAQ (reference sequence). The CDR3 contains 14 residues. V was pared by 5 bases and J by 4 bases, with 14 bases between. This chain's CDR3 is CASSPQREGYGYTF. DNA of the CDR3: TGTGCCAGCAGCCCTCAGAGAGAGGGCTATGGCTACACCTTC. The full variable domain, its missing parts supplied by reference TRBV7-9 and TRBJ1-2, is DTGVSQNPRHKITKRGQNVTFRCDPISEHNRLYWYRQTLGQGPEFLTYFQNEAQLEKSRLLSDRFSAERPKGSFSTLEIQRTEQGDSAMYLCASSPQREGYGYTFGSGTRLTVV.

V gene TRBV27 combines with J gene TRBJ2-1, with 7 positions matching TRBD1. The CDR3 has 15 amino acids. CDR1 and CDR2 (germline): MNHEY, SMNVEV (reference sequence). V dropped 8 bases and J dropped 2; count of bases not matched to a gene: 9. The CDR3 reads CASVVRQGAYNEQFF. CDR3 DNA sequence: TGTGCCAGCGTTGTAAGACAGGGAGCCTACAATGAGCAGTTCTTC.

V gene TRBV2 combines with J gene TRBJ1-1, with no clear D. Trimming stripped 6 bases from V and 0 bases from J, with 11 bases between. The length of the CDR3 is 14 residues. In germline, CDR1 is SNHLY, CDR2 FYNNEI. The chain's CDR3 is CASRLGFMNTEAFF. CDR3 DNA sequence: TGTGCCAGCAGGCTCGGGTTCATGAACACTGAAGCTTTCTTT.

Points on this clone: An end of the junction does not agree with germline; a read error may underlie this. V usage is TRBV3-1 (or the pseudogene TRBV3-2) and J usage is TRBJ1-1; no reliable D call. There are 12 residues in the CDR3. CDR1 is LGHDT and CDR2 is YNNKEL in the germline V gene (reference sequence). The CDR3 coding sequence is TGTGCCAGCAGCCGAACAAACACCGAAGCTTTCTTT. Translation: CASSRTNTEAFF.

The CDR3 here is CASSLDPSYEQYF. The CDR3 bases are TGTGCCAGCAGCTTAGATCCGTCTTACGAGCAGTACTTC. This rearrangement joins TRBV11-2 to TRBJ2-7; D remains ambiguous. Trimming stripped 0 bases from V and 4 bases from J, with 7 bases between. Germline V lookup: CDR1 SGHAT, CDR2 FQNNGV. The CDR3 is 13 residues long.

The gene calls are TRBV4-3 and TRBJ2-1; a weak D match, TRBD2 (6 bases). CDR3 length equals 15 residues. Germline values: CDR1 LGHNA, CDR2 YSLEER. V lost 0 bases to trimming and J lost 10 bases, with 16 bases between them. The CDR3 region is CASSQDRGTAREQFF. The CDR3 coding sequence is TGCGCCAGCAGCCAAGATCGGGGGACGGCAAGGGAGCAGTTCTTC.

The chain recombines TRBV25-1 with TRBJ1-3, with D possibly matching TRBD1 (5 bases). This CDR3 is built from 14 residues. Germline V gene data show CDR1 as MGHDK and CDR2 as SYGVNS. Trimming stripped 0 bases from V and 7 bases from J, with 10 bases between. CDR3 DNA sequence: TGTGCCAGCAGTGAATACAGGGAGGGCAACACCATATATTTT. As protein: CASSEYREGNTIYF.

The V and J genes are TRBV28 and TRBJ1-1, with 7 bases matching TRBD1. This CDR3 has 15 residues. Losses at the gene ends were 5 bases for V and 0 bases for J; bases not matched to a gene: 6. CDR1 and CDR2 from the germline V gene are MDHEN and SYDVKM. The CDR3 DNA is TGTGCCAGCAGTCCCCCGGGACAGTTGAACACTGAAGCTTTCTTT. It is translated as CASSPPGQLNTEAFF.

The chain recombines TRBV15 with TRBJ1-6; D call uncertain. Germline values: CDR1 LNHNV, CDR2 YYDKDF (reference sequence). V lost 1 base to trimming and J lost 7 bases, with 11 bases between them. The CDR3 totals 15 residues. CDR3 residues: CATSRGLGENSPLHF. For the CDR3, the DNA is TGTGCCACCAGCAGAGGGCTCGGGGAAAATTCACCCCTCCACTTT. The full variable domain, in which reference TRBV15 and TRBJ1-6 provide the parts outside the CDR3, is DAMVIQNPRYQVTQFGKPVTLSCSQTLNHNVMYWYQQKSSQAPKLLFHYYDKDFNNEADTPDNFQSRRPNTSFCFLDIRSPGLGDTAMYLCATSRGLGENSPLHFGNGTRLTVT.